A single T cell receptor beta chain is shown here with its context. Its antigen is not yet known. No clone much larger than this one lies a single base away; base qualities are absent. The data were obtained in a study of memory CD4+ T cells and cytomegalovirus serostatus (dated by TCRdb to about 2019). Turning to the overall study: A total of about 33 healthy Belgian adults, of whom 9 were CMV seropositive and about 24 were CMV seronegative, were included in the cohort. To replicate a published TCR-based CMV serostatus classifier, the study sequenced CD4+ memory TCRbeta repertoires from a Belgian cohort whose cytomegalovirus serostatus was known. Summary of the overall study and its limitations: CMV serostatus prediction reached a median bootstrapped AUC of nearly 0.96 with the original framework and 0.91 with a US-trained random forest. The original-framework classifier achieved a median bootstrapped AUC of roughly 0.95 with a 95% CI of 0.76-1.00 on the Belgian cohort. Of fewer than 200 previously reported CMV-associated TCRbeta sequences, around 70 appeared in the CD4+ memory repertoires, each in one to five individuals. The results were read as suggesting that the CMV-associated TCR signature is, for the most part, present in the CD4+ memory repertoire. Unlike the original study, which covered naive and memory CD4+ and CD8+ populations, the Belgian study sequenced only CD4+CD45RO+ memory cells.

At the junction V is shortened by 4 bases and J by 5 bases, with 12 bases in between. CDR1 and CDR2 were assigned from the germline V gene as SGHRS and YFSETQ. Its CDR3 holds 13 amino acids, cysteine through phenylalanine. Of all the DNA, just the CDR3 is kept, 39 bases in frame from base 1. Single viable CD3+CD4+CD8-CD45RO+ cells were sorted as memory CD4+ T cells on a FACSAria II. CMV serostatus was assessed using a Roche Elecsys assay, by which serum IgG against CMV pp150, pp28, p38 and p52 was detected. After thawing, total CD4+ T cells were enriched by positive selection with CD4 magnetic microbeads. The samples came from a separate study whose specific focus was interrogating the CD4+ T cell memory repertoire. Following standard operating procedures, peripheral blood mononuclear cells were isolated and cryopreserved, while serum was kept at -80 degrees C. The staining used CD3-PerCP (BW264/56), CD4-APC (RPA-T4), CD45RO-PE (UCHT1) and CD8-Pacific Orange (3B5) antibodies, and Sytox blue was used to exclude non-viable cells.

Genomic DNA was extracted from sorted cells with the Quick-DNA Microprep Kit. Amplification of TCRbeta DNA was done with the immunoSEQ hsTCRbeta kit, following the protocol from the manufacturer. An Illumina MiSeq instrument was used to sequence the TCRbeta libraries. The original methods were these. Removing out-of-frame sequences left about 2,300,000 distinct TCRbeta sequences, an average of approximately 61,000 per individual. Two values were used to score each individual: the count of around 150 previously reported CMV-associated TCRbeta sequences and the total count of productive distinct TCRbeta sequences. A beta-binomial model was reimplemented in Python, and scikit-learn random forests with default parameters were trained on data from the US cohort. On the Belgian cohort, classifier performance was reported as the median AUC, along with percentile confidence intervals, across 10,000 bootstrap iterations. In its TCRdb copy, this immuneACCESS table keeps in-frame sequences only and misses some clones. Where compared with another copy, unresolved V genes explain less than half of these, and the others have no known cause. The V and J calls and clone size were taken over from that table, and D and trimming were inferred from the DNA. The sample records tens of thousands of clones, approximately 86% of which are singletons. Just under 0.5% of the sample goes to the ten largest clones.

The rearranged segments are TRBV5-1 and TRBJ2-5; tentative D gene TRBD2, with 5 bases matching. The sequenced sample was memory CD4+ T cells from blood. The receptor was derived from an adult in good health and CMV-seronegative. Some clones in this sample may be carry-over from other donors' samples. CDR3 reads: CASSPGIRETQYF. The bases are TGCGCCAGCAGCCCCGGGATTCGGGAGACCCAGTACTTC.